The T cell receptor beta chain described here comes from a study of cytomegalovirus exposure and HLA in healthy donors listed by TCRdb under 2017. Context from the whole study: In an earlier analysis of some 610 of the donors, around 290 Gb of sequence data and 90 million to 130 million unique TCR beta sequences from 180 million or so T cells were reported. An early release that covered about 640 HLA-typed donors contained about 300 gigabases of sequencing data and 70 million to 100 million unique TCR sequences. Of the approximately 400 genotyped donors, less than 85% were placed in the genetic ancestry cluster associated with self-reported Caucasian donors. The study aimed to test whether signatures of past pathogen exposure could be identified by cataloging public T cell receptors. The study profiled the T cell repertoires of 666 subjects by immunosequencing and related them to cytomegalovirus serostatus. In addition to the first cohort of approximately 650 subjects, a separate validation cohort of around 110 different subjects was used. The study combined high-throughput TCR immunosequencing, statistical association of individual TCRs with disease status, and machine learning to predict cytomegalovirus infection status. A later analysis re-analyzed previously published TCR beta repertoires from 500 to 700 donors and added high-resolution HLA genotyping to study TCR occurrence patterns. Rather than drawing on any new phenotypic data, the later analysis identified candidate immune exposures from TCR beta sequences and the way those sequences occurred across donors. An earlier analysis of 587 of the donors used high-throughput TCR beta sequencing to judge whether each TCR beta V gene segment behaved as functional or pseudogenic. Alongside the repertoire data, information on donor age, sex, ethnicity and CMV serostatus was compiled. A later genetic analysis took genome-wide SNP genotypes for about 55% of the roughly 700 donors and used that subset as a discovery cohort. Every discovery cohort repertoire had been produced on one sequencing platform. Both class I and class II loci were covered by HLA typing, at four-digit resolution. Typing coverage differed by locus: A, B, C, DRB1 and DQB1 were typed in roughly 620-640 donors, DQA1 in about 500, DPA1 in 600 to 610, and DPB1 in around 490. Five DR-DQ haplotypes were handled as single units for association and clustering, since linkage in the cohort was strong. On average, over 200,000 unique TCR beta nucleotide sequences were sequenced per donor among about 400 genotyped donors of the cohort, with roughly a sixth of those sequences being non-productive. Here is what the overall study found, with its caveats: The classifier was reported to diagnose cytomegalovirus status with high specificity and sensitivity in both the original and validation cohorts. Around 16 rarely observed V segments, including chromosome 9 orphons, were excluded from the earlier analysis of several hundred of the donors because counts were too low. The sequencing pipeline was judged likely to have produced a cluster of highly shared sequence variants as a technical artifact. In a later genetic analysis, a missense DCLRE1C variant was associated with V-gene and J-gene trimming of TCR beta chains, and the association was replicated in an independent cohort. When HLA alleles, especially DR and DQ, strongly co-occurred, TCR associations were difficult to assign to individual alleles. Only TCR beta chains were sequenced in this cohort, and the absence of alpha or paired-chain data limited detectable features. Because HLA typing was unavailable for some donors at each locus, only the typed subset was used in association tests. Sequencing depth was assumed to be roughly uniform across donors in the presence/absence analyses, though that assumption may not hold. The authors suggested that the approach could potentially be generalized to other disease states and immunological phenotypes. Most CMV-associated TCR beta chains appeared to be HLA-restricted in a later analysis, and the HLA associations seemed to be driven largely by CMV exposure. A later analysis found that HLA-associated TCR beta chains were more clonally expanded and had lower generation probabilities than equally common non-associated chains. A later analysis found that TCR association rates varied across HLA loci, with DRB1 alleles showing the most associated TCRs and HLA-C alleles the fewest. Specific HLA alleles were associated with 18,000 or so TCR beta sequences at a false discovery rate of 0.05 in a later analysis. A later analysis reported that several top co-occurrence clusters appeared linked to parvovirus B19, influenza, CMV and Epstein-Barr virus. Compared with the approximately 670-donor mean, donors in an Asian-associated ancestry cluster had fewer N-insertions in productive TCRs, according to a later genetic analysis. Three of the identified cytomegalovirus-associated TCR beta chains were confirmed in vitro to be specific for cytomegalovirus antigens. A total of fewer than 200 TCR beta chains were listed by the study as associated with cytomegalovirus. Most TCR sequences were observed very rarely across donors, whereas some public TCRs were present in many individuals. Correlated functional status among segregating V segments might be attributable to linkage disequilibrium, but an unknown experimental factor could not be ruled out. A further reported finding was that TCR beta sequences accurately predicted the HLA-A and HLA-B alleles for most subjects in the first cohort. Because the 87-base-pair reads could not distinguish some IMGT-functional V segments, including TRBV6-2 and TRBV6-3, those segments were excluded. CMV serostatus was the only immune exposure information available for the cohort. An earlier analysis of around 500 of the donors showed that most TCR beta V segments appeared in productive rearrangements either about 90% or about 30% of the time, which broadly matched IMGT annotations.

Library generation was performed with the immunoSEQ multiplex PCR assay. The multiplex PCR relied on a mix of 60 forward primers for TCR Vbeta segments and 13 reverse primers for TCR Jbeta segments. A multiplex PCR assay on genomic DNA amplified the CDR3 region of rearranged TCR beta genes. The amplified TCR beta libraries were sequenced on the Illumina HiSeq System as 87-base-pair reads. The original pipeline was this. A later analysis counted tens of millions of unique TCR beta chains across the approximately 700 repertoires, and some 11 million of these chains were shared by at least two donors. Raw reads were error-corrected and collapsed into unique sequences with a nearest-neighbor algorithm that merged closely related sequences to remove PCR and sequencing errors. V, D and J gene segments were assigned by aligning CDR3 sequences to IMGT reference sequences. For a sequence to be retained, at least a six-nucleotide match to both a V gene segment and a J gene segment was required. Rearrangements were called productive when the CDR3 lacked stop codons and stayed in frame with V and J; all others were non-productive. Following IMGT convention, CDR3 was defined as the stretch from the second conserved V-encoded cysteine to the conserved J-encoded phenylalanine. The earlier analysis of a few hundred of the donors excluded sequences that lacked an unambiguous match to a single V gene segment. In an earlier analysis of 587 of the donors, a V segment was called functional when productive rearrangements were above 56.7%, and segregating when the standard deviation between donors exceeded 5%. A statistical classification framework was built to diagnose cytomegalovirus status from the catalog of TCR beta chain sequences. A later analysis assigned V and J genes by comparing TCR nucleotide sequences with IMGT/GENE-DB human TR gene sequences. A later analysis assigned CDR3 sequences and most-parsimonious VDJ recombination scenarios with the TCRdist pipeline. In a later analysis, each TCR beta chain was defined by its CDR3 amino acid sequence together with its V-gene family, and reads lacking a unique V-gene family were excluded. As a way to deal with suspected cross-contamination and a sequencing artifact, a later analysis dropped roughly 600 nucleotide sequences that were highly shared and had low generation probability. In a later analysis, a clonal expansion index was calculated for each public chain from normalized within-repertoire ranks of inferred template counts. In a later analysis, generation probabilities were computed with a VDJ recombination model fitted to out-of-frame rearrangements, and the resulting probabilities were checked against IGoR. In a later analysis, TCR-TCR, TCR-HLA and TCR-CMV co-occurrence was scored with hypergeometric tests, and a repertoire-size bias correction was applied to TCR pairs. False discovery rates were estimated in a later analysis by permuting HLA or CMV assignments 20 times. A later analysis grouped co-occurring TCRs with DBSCAN, adding TCRdist sequence similarity when clustering within HLA-allele-positive subsets. Repertoires with fewer than 30,000 or more than 120,000 public chains were left out of co-occurrence clustering, as were a few repertoires with anomalous nucleotide sharing. Entries here come from immuneACCESS through TCRdb and include only in-frame sequences with V and J called. Some clones fail to appear in such tables; in the studies checked, an unresolved V gene covers under half of the shortfall, and the cause of the remainder is unknown. V and J calls and clone size are as listed in that table; D and trimming were resolved from the DNA. The table held for this sample gives about 170,000 clones. Together, the top ten hold over 1% of the sample.

The germline V gene provides CDR1 MNHEY and CDR2 SVGAGI. V ends up 6 bases short and J 9 bases short, with an unmatched junction base count of 5. Taken from cysteine to phenylalanine, the CDR3 has 13 residues. Only the CDR3 DNA stays, 39 bases, in frame from base 1. In total, roughly 670 healthy bone marrow donors made up the cohort. Cohort members were all nominally healthy when sampled, although unrecorded immune exposures were likely present. The donor was CMV seronegative and was included in the group of several hundred seronegative cohort members. Each donor provided a peripheral blood sample, and peripheral blood mononuclear cells were used for TCR beta sequencing. The Qiagen DNeasy Blood Extraction Kit was used to extract genomic DNA from the blood cell samples. A remark on this clone: Its antigen specificity is not known.

The rearranged segments are TRBV6-5 and TRBJ1-5; 10 central nucleotides agree with TRBD1. The specimen was PBMCs. The sequence was obtained from a woman aged 55-69 years in good health and CMV-seronegative. The nucleotide sequence reads TGTGCCAGCAGAGGACAGGGGGGTTTGCCCCAGCATTTT. Its amino acids are CASRGQGGLPQHF.